What follows describes a single T cell receptor beta chain. Antigen unknown. The data derive from a study of Ad26.COV2.S vaccination and SARS-CoV-2 variants. Germline CDR1 is MNHEY and CDR2 is SMNVEV (reference sequence). The CDR3 covers 13 residues. Trimming pared 6 bases from V and 1 base from J, leaving 9 bases between. The repertoire was sequenced with immunoSEQ multiplex PCR; TCRdb's copy has only in-frame clones and lacks some. The sample has around 250,000 clones; around 88% are singletons. Study-level findings and limits: The study found higher spike-specific TCR breadth in vaccine than placebo recipients. Reports say spike-specific CD8+ and CD4+ T cell responses covered substantial breadth after vaccination.

Specified treatment: about 20 received Ad26.COV2.S at low or high dose, single or two shots; several received placebo; per-sample allocation not given. All samples were drawn on day 63, counting from the first vaccine or placebo injection. This sequence was found in a person aged 18-60 years who received the Ad26.COV2.S COVID-19 vaccine or a placebo. Source: peripheral blood, taken in a trial of Ad26.COV2.S vaccine versus placebo. The chain uses TRBV27 and TRBJ1-2, with a weak D call TRBD1 (6 bases). CDR3 sequence: CASRGTLNYGYTF. The CDR3 DNA sequence: TGTGCCAGCAGAGGGACACTTAACTATGGCTACACCTTC.